The 13 T cell receptor beta chains in this list originate from one sample, sequenced in a study of OX40 agonist ivuxolimab in advanced cancers. Measured with immunoSEQ multiplex PCR; TCRdb has only the in-frame clones, and not every one. The sample has under 50,000 clones, 88% seen once. This material consisted of CD4+ or CD8+ T cells sorted from blood, taken in a trial of the OX40 agonist ivuxolimab. The receptors originated from an adult with an advanced solid tumor such as melanoma, head and neck, liver or kidney cancer.

The chain recombines TRBV10-3 with TRBJ1-4; 7 bases are a match to TRBD1. There are 16 residues in the CDR3. Germline CDR1 and CDR2: ENHRY and SYGVKD. Trimming took 4 bases from V and 5 from J; bases not matched to a gene: 10. CDR3 region: CAISGGSGTVNEKLFF. For the CDR3, the DNA is TGTGCCATCAGTGGGGGATCCGGGACAGTAAATGAAAAACTGTTTTTT.

This clone was seen just once. The V call is TRBV6-6, the J call TRBJ2-1; unclear D gene. Germline lookup yields CDR1 MNHNY and CDR2 SVGAGI (reference sequence). Trimming cost V 0 bases and J 6 bases, with 3 bases left between them. This CDR3 spans 12 amino acids. The CDR3 region is CASSYSGNEQFF. CDR3 DNA: TGTGCCAGCAGTTACTCAGGCAATGAGCAGTTCTTC.

The CDR3 nucleotides are TGTGCCAGCAGCTCCCCGGGACAGGGAAATGAAAAACTGTTTTTT. Residues: CASSSPGQGNEKLFF. The V call is TRBV7-9, the J call TRBJ1-4; 9 positions match TRBD1. Germline V gene sequence: CDR1 SEHNR, CDR2 FQNEAQ (reference sequence). The CDR3 loop spans 15 amino acids. V was clipped by 4 bases and J by 5 bases; unmatched bases: 5.

The rearrangement joins TRBV28 to TRBJ2-1; D gene ambiguous. Trimming removed 2 bases from V and 8 bases from J, with 4 bases in between. The CDR3 loop spans 11 amino acids. Germline CDR1 MDHEN, CDR2 SYDVKM. The CDR3 region is CASSLRDEQFF. The CDR3 nucleotides read TGTGCCAGCAGTTTAAGGGATGAGCAGTTCTTC.

V is TRBV7-9 and J is TRBJ2-7; D remains ambiguous. Germline values: CDR1 SEHNR, CDR2 FQNEAQ (reference sequence). CDR3 length equals 17 residues. V was clipped by 5 bases and J by 3 bases, with 23 bases between them. CDR3 region: CASSPYGRLGPGYEQYF. The CDR3 DNA sequence: TGTGCCAGCAGCCCTTATGGACGGTTAGGTCCAGGCTACGAGCAGTACTTC.

V and J are TRBV7-8 and TRBJ1-2, with 9 bases lining up with TRBD1. The CDR3 sequence is 15 residues long. V gave up 1 base and J gave up 5 bases; unmatched junction bases: 5. CDR1 and CDR2 from the germline V gene are SGHVS and FQNEAQ. The CDR3, as DNA: TGTGCCAGCAGCTTAGGGGGACAGGGAATTTATGGCTACACCTTC. It codes for CASSLGGQGIYGYTF. Full variable domain (remainder filled in from reference TRBV7-8 and TRBJ1-2): GAGVSQSPRYKVAKRGQDVALRCDPISGHVSLFWYQQALGQGPEFLTYFQNEAQLDKSGLPSDRFFAERPEGSVSTLKIQRTQQEDSAVYLCASSLGGQGIYGYTFGSGTRLTVV.

The chain recombines TRBV6-1 with TRBJ2-3; 9 bases fit TRBD2. The CDR3 totals 17 residues. V lost 4 bases, J lost 1 base, and 9 bases stayed unmatched. The germline V gene encodes CDR1 MNHNS and CDR2 SASEGT. CDR3 sequence: CASSVAGGPRGTDTQYF. CDR3 in DNA: TGTGCCAGCAGTGTGGCGGGAGGGCCTCGGGGCACAGATACGCAGTATTTT.

The chain uses TRBV9 and TRBJ1-5; D not certain. Germline CDR1 and CDR2: SGDLS and YYNGEE. The germline V and J ends were trimmed by 3 bases and 2 bases, with 9 bases remaining between them. The CDR3 runs 14 residues. CDR3 nucleotides: TGTGCCAGCAGCGAGGACGGACGCAATCAGCCCCAGCATTTT. Its translation is CASSEDGRNQPQHF. Looking up the rest from reference TRBV9 and TRBJ1-5 gives the full variable domain: DSGVTQTPKHLITATGQRVTLRCSPRSGDLSVYWYQQSLDQGLQFLIQYYNGEERAKGNILERFSAQQFPDLHSELNLSSLELGDSALYFCASSEDGRNQPQHFGDGTRLSIL.

V is TRBV6-5 and J is TRBJ2-2, with D perhaps matching TRBD1 or TRBD2 (5 bases each). Germline CDR1 MNHEY, CDR2 SVGAGI. V lost 8 bases to trimming and J lost 0 bases, with 13 bases between them. The CDR3 is 15 amino acids. The CDR3 DNA reads as TGTGCCAGCGGGGCGGGCGGTCCGAACACCGGGGAGCTGTTTTTT. Translated: CASGAGGPNTGELFF.

V and J are TRBV6-1 and TRBJ1-1; D unresolved. V was trimmed by 6 bases and J by 2 bases, leaving 13 bases between them. The CDR3 totals 14 residues. Germline CDR1 reads MNHNS; CDR2 reads SASEGT. The CDR3 protein is CASRAREINTEAFF. The CDR3 DNA follows: TGTGCCAGCAGAGCCCGGGAGATTAACACTGAAGCTTTCTTT.

This chain uses TRBV9 with TRBJ2-7; weak D call: TRBD2 (6 bases). V lost 2 bases and J lost 7, with 19 bases in between. The germline CDR1 and CDR2 sequences are SGDLS and YYNGEE. This CDR3 comprises 15 residues. CDR3 in DNA: TGTGCCAGCAGCGTCCGGGACTCCTTTTCGACGGAGCAGTACTTC. Translated: CASSVRDSFSTEQYF.

This clone was seen a handful of times. The gene calls are TRBV7-9 and TRBJ2-2; TRBD1 might be the D (5 bases). V lost 2 bases and J lost 3, with 7 bases in between. CDR3 length: 14 amino acids. CDR1 SEHNR and CDR2 FQNEAQ come from the germline V gene (reference sequence). CDR3 sequence reads: CASSLSGYTGELFF. The CDR3 DNA is TGTGCCAGCAGCTTATCAGGGTACACCGGGGAGCTGTTTTTT.

This clone was picked up a small number of times. The chain uses TRBV30 and TRBJ2-3; D possibly corresponds to TRBD1 (6 bases). Germline V lookup: CDR1 GTSNPN, CDR2 SVGIG (reference sequence). The CDR3 extends over 15 amino acids. V lost 4 bases to trimming and J lost 1 base, with 15 bases between them. DNA of the CDR3: TGTGCCTGGACAACAGGGCGTGACCGCACAGATACGCAGTATTTT. This encodes CAWTTGRDRTDTQYF.